The sequence of this TCR beta chain was determined in a study of PD-L1 blockade in urothelial cancer (dated by TCRdb to the late 2010s). The study in broad terms: All patients started therapy in about 2014 and received atezolizumab 1,200 mg intravenously every 3 weeks. Twenty-five of 29 patients were identified as males with urothelial cancer of bladder origin, and a prior smoking history was reported by 18 of 29 patients. An ECOG performance status of 0 or 1 was recorded for the patients, and 0 to 3 prior chemotherapy regimens had been received by the patients. Blood samples were analyzed at 3 weeks after treatment start (second dose) and at 6 weeks after treatment start. Blood samples gave a median of roughly 150,000 T cells and roughly 83,000 unique TCRs, with a median clonality of around 0.074. The study was an exploratory multi-omic analysis of somatic, immune and clinical correlates of response to PD-L1 blockade with atezolizumab in urothelial cancer. TCR sequencing covered pretreatment tumor samples and matched, serially collected peripheral blood taken before and after atezolizumab treatment. Durable clinical benefit meant progression-free survival longer than 6 months, and TCR features were also tested against progression-free and overall survival. Whole exome sequencing and RNA sequencing of pretreatment tumors were performed alongside TCR sequencing in the same patients. Durable clinical benefit was achieved by nine patients but not by the remaining 20. Around 30 patients had pretreatment blood TCR-seq, about 25 had at least one posttreatment blood collection, and about 25 had tumor TCR-seq. The study at large found these results: Because the sample size was small (n of about 31) and many of the analyses were exploratory, the results are meant to be hypothesis-generating. Greater expansion of tumor-associated TCR clones in peripheral blood 3 weeks after the start of treatment was observed in patients with durable benefit (n of about 22, p = 0.022). Improved progression-free and overall survival was associated with having pretreatment peripheral blood TCR clonality below the median.

A cohort of approximately 31 patients with locally advanced or metastatic urothelial carcinoma, treated at Memorial Sloan Kettering on a trial protocol, was included. Peripheral blood mononuclear cells were collected pretreatment and during treatment, at between 1 and 8 total time points per patient. The Qiagen DNeasy Blood extraction kit was used to purify genomic DNA from total PBMCs and from tumor samples. PBMCs were collected pretreatment and during treatment and were isolated and stored as previously described. Synthetic TCR analog templates were spiked into each PCR so that absolute template abundance could be estimated from read counts. The immunoSEQ assay used bias-controlled V and J gene primers to amplify TCRbeta CDR3 regions from genomic DNA. Rearranged TCRbeta segments were sequenced at approximately 20X coverage. Turning to the authors' computational methods: Clustering was used to correct sequencing errors, and CDR3s were annotated against IMGT so that V, D and J genes could be assigned. Only productive TCRbeta rearrangements were used in downstream analyses, excluding out-of-frame or stop-codon sequences. To compute clonality, Shannon entropy was normalized by the log of the number of unique productive sequences and then subtracted from one. Clones differing between time points or between blood and tumor were identified by Fisher's exact test with Benjamini-Hochberg correction at adjusted p below 0.01. TCRdb provides this immuneACCESS table in a form limited to in-frame rearrangements. Some clones are lacking; in checked studies, under half of them reflect an unresolved V gene, and why the rest are absent is not known. The V and J calls and clone size come from that table; D and trimming were worked out from the DNA. This sample is represented by about 83,000 clones; about 90% of them were singletons. In total, the top ten clones hold approximately 6% of the sample.

The CDR3 covers 15 residues, taking in both the cysteine and the phenylalanine. Just CDR3 DNA is preserved here, 45 bases in frame from base 1. Via the germline V gene (reference sequence), CDR1 is GTSNPN and CDR2 SVGIG. Relative to germline, V is missing 1 base and J is missing 4 bases, with 8 bases of the junction outside any gene match. This clone was seen only once. The clone's antigen remains unknown. Base qualities are not recorded, but no much larger clone differs from it by a single base. The clonotype originates from a woman in her seventies with urothelial cancer. This sample comprised PBMCs, obtained around atezolizumab (anti-PD-L1) treatment. Rearrangement joined TRBV30 to TRBJ2-7; 9 bases in the junction line up with TRBD1. The nucleotide sequence reads as follows: TGTGCCTGGAGTGGAGGGACAGGGTCGATTTACGAGCAGTACTTC. This gives the protein CAWSGGTGSIYEQYF.